These 4 T cell receptor beta chains share one sample of origin, sequenced in a study of molecular identifiers for immune sequencing clone quantification. Each CDR3 protein is one row after TCRdb ran MiXCR on the PCR reads. The sample lists about 640,000 distinct CDR3 sequences, 15% to 20% occurring once. Sequenced input: naive CD8+ T cells from blood, with Jurkat cell RNA spiked in. The subset denotes: FACS-sorted CD8+CD4-CCR7+CD45RA+ naive T cells. The receptors come from a human donor in good health. Some libraries in this study had Jurkat cell RNA spiked in.

This clonotype was seen many times. The CDR3, as DNA: TGCAGCGTGACCGACAGGGAATACAATGAGCAGTTCTTC. It encodes CSVTDREYNEQFF. This rearrangement joins TRBV29-1 to TRBJ2-1, with 7 positions matching TRBD1. Trimming took 6 bases from V and 4 from J; bases not matched to a gene: 6. The CDR3 sequence is 13 residues long. Germline values: CDR1 SQVTM, CDR2 ANQGSEA.

Note on this clonotype: A read error may explain this, as a much larger clone is one base away. The rearrangement links TRBV6-5 to TRBJ1-1; a weak D match, TRBD1 (6 bases). CDR3 size: 15 residues. Germline V gene lookup returns CDR1 MNHEY and CDR2 SVGAGI. CDR3 sequence reads: CASSLSSGQNTEALF. The CDR3 DNA reads TGTGCCAGCAGTTTATCATCCGGACAGAACACTGAAGCTCTCTTT.

The rearrangement uses TRBV10-2 and TRBJ2-7, with 8 positions matching TRBD1. The CDR3 length is 14 residues. V gave up 7 bases and J gave up 4 bases; unmatched junction bases: 9. The germline gives CDR1 WSHSY, CDR2 SAAADI. CDR3: CASNGQGVGYEQYF. In DNA, the CDR3 is TGCGCCAGCAACGGACAGGGAGTGGGGTACGAGCAGTACTTC.

This clonotype was detected once. This may arise from a read error, as a much more abundant clone is one base away. The V and J genes are TRBV28 and TRBJ2-2; no clear D. The germline V gene has CDR1 MDHEN and CDR2 SYDVKM. CDR3 length: 16 amino acids. For the CDR3, the DNA is TGTGCCAGCGGTTTGCTCGGCGGTGCGAACACCGGGGAGCTGTTTTTT. As protein: CASGLLGGANTGELFF.